What follows are 10 T cell receptor beta chains derived from one specimen sequenced in a study of spatial heterogeneity in lung cancer. General study findings and limits: The study found that expanded intratumoral alpha and beta TCR counts tracked tumor mutation counts.

What these receptors recognize is not known. As for time point: sample taken at primary tumor resection. TCRdb fed the 5' RACE reads into MiXCR, producing one record per CDR3 protein. The sample comprises about 6,800 distinct CDR3 sequences, about 13% of which are singletons, and 8% to 10% rests with the top ten. Here the sequenced sample was lung tumor tissue, taken at surgery. These receptors were taken from a male donor with early-stage non-small cell lung cancer.

Note on this clonotype: Being off target in a library aimed at alpha chains, this beta chain has a size of little meaning. The DNA of the CDR3 is TGTGCCAGCAGTGGCCTTACTAGCGGGAGCACAGATACGCAGTATTTT. Protein sequence: CASSGLTSGSTDTQYF. V usage is TRBV28 and J usage is TRBJ2-3; 9 bases align to TRBD2. The CDR3 runs 16 residues. V trimming: 5 bases; J trimming: 0 bases; junction bases outside the gene matches: 6. Germline CDR1 MDHEN, CDR2 SYDVKM.

Concerning this clonotype: Sequence at one end of the junction differs from germline and may be a read error. The library was designed around alpha chains, so this beta chain is a stray read whose abundance carries little weight. The V gene is TRBV27, the J gene TRBJ2-3, with 7 nucleotides matching TRBD2. CDR1 and CDR2 from the germline V gene are MNHEY and SMNVEV (reference sequence). The CDR3 consists of 15 residues. The CDR3 reads CASSIGGSSIDTQYF. CDR3 nucleotide sequence: TGTGCCAGCTCAATAGGCGGGAGCAGCATAGATACGCAGTATTTT.

This clonotype is medium-sized in the sample. With the library built for alpha chains, this beta chain is off target and its frequency is not meaningful. The rearrangement links TRBV10-3 to TRBJ1-2; perhaps TRBD1 as D (5 bases). CDR1 and CDR2 (germline): ENHRY, SYGVKD. The V end lost 7 bases, the J end lost 4 bases, and 13 bases lay between the germline ends. This CDR3 region has 13 residues. The CDR3 loop is CAIKAGILYGYTF. The CDR3 DNA reads as TGTGCCATCAAGGCAGGGATCCTCTATGGCTACACCTTC.

This clonotype was observed many times. This beta chain is an off-target read within a library intended for alpha chains, so its frequency means little. V and J are TRBV6-6 and TRBJ2-1; D may correspond to TRBD1 or TRBD2 (5 bases each). Looked up from germline, CDR1 is MNHNY and CDR2 is SVGAGI (reference sequence). V gave up 7 bases and J gave up 4 bases, with 23 bases separating them. The CDR3 length is 17 residues. The chain's CDR3 is CASTLFKGRGTYNEQFF. The CDR3 nucleotides are TGTGCCAGCACCCTCTTTAAGGGCCGAGGGACGTACAATGAGCAGTTCTTC.

This clonotype was recorded at least ten times. Being off target in a library aimed at alpha chains, this beta chain has a size of little meaning. The chain is built from TRBV7-9 and TRBJ2-2, with no clear D. From germline, CDR1 is SEHNR and CDR2 FQNEAQ (reference sequence). The CDR3 sequence is 16 residues long. V shed 5 bases and J shed 0 bases, with 13 bases lying between them. The CDR3 DNA sequence: TGTGCCAGCAGCCCGCAAAGGACGGCGAACACCGGGGAGCTGTTTTTT. It yields the protein CASSPQRTANTGELFF. Variable domain in full (rest from reference TRBV7-9 and TRBJ2-2): DTGVSQNPRHKITKRGQNVTFRCDPISEHNRLYWYRQTLGQGPEFLTYFQNEAQLEKSRLLSDRFSAERPKGSFSTLEIQRTEQGDSAMYLCASSPQRTANTGELFFGEGSRLTVL.

This clonotype was recorded at least ten times. This beta chain came through as a stray read in a library set up for alpha chains, and its size says little. This chain connects TRBV6-1 to TRBJ2-3; D remains unclear. V was pared by 2 bases and J by 5 bases, with 14 bases between. Germline V gives CDR1 MNHNS, CDR2 SASEGT. CDR3 length equals 15 residues. Here the CDR3 DNA reads TGTGCCAGCAGTGAACCGGGTCGACCCGGAGATACGCAGTATTTT. It is translated as CASSEPGRPGDTQYF.

This clonotype is categorized as medium-sized. This beta chain represents an off-target read in a library built for alpha chains; its size is of limited meaning. This rearrangement joins TRBV5-6 to TRBJ1-2, with a possible D match to TRBD1 (6 bases). This CDR3 is 15 amino acids long. Germline V gives CDR1 SGHDT, CDR2 YYEEEE. V shed 2 bases and J shed 4 bases, with 15 bases lying between them. As DNA, the CDR3 is TGTGCCAGCAGCTTAGGCAGGGGTTCCGTCTATGGCTACACCTTC. Translating gives CASSLGRGSVYGYTF.

The table lists this clonotype with a few counts. This beta chain represents an off-target read in a library built for alpha chains; its size is of limited meaning. The chain links TRBV6-2 or TRBV6-3 to TRBJ1-1; 10 bases map to TRBD1. Germline values: CDR1 MNHEY, CDR2 SVGEGT. V gave up 5 bases and J gave up 5 bases; unmatched junction bases: 8. There are 15 residues in the CDR3. The CDR3 spells CASSLKGQGITEAFF. CDR3 nucleotides: TGTGCCAGCAGTCTCAAGGGACAGGGGATAACTGAAGCTTTCTTT.

Only a few counts were recorded for this clonotype. This beta chain came through as a stray read in a library set up for alpha chains, and its size says little. The V and J genes are TRBV9 and TRBJ2-1; 11 bases align to TRBD2. The V gene's germline CDR1 is SGDLS and CDR2 YYNGEE. The CDR3 runs to 15 residues. With 3 bases clipped from V and 4 bases from J, the junction kept 3 bases outside the gene matches. CDR3 in amino acids: CASSAGTSGYNEQFF. DNA for the CDR3: TGTGCCAGCAGCGCCGGGACTAGCGGTTACAATGAGCAGTTCTTC.

This clonotype was observed many times. This beta chain slipped into a library made for alpha chains as a stray read, so its size is not meaningful. The genes are TRBV6-4 and TRBJ2-2, with a weak D call TRBD2 (5 bases). The CDR3 loop spans 13 amino acids. Per germline, CDR1 MRHNA and CDR2 SNTAGT. With 3 bases removed from V and 4 bases from J, the gap between germline ends came to 6 bases. The CDR3 here is CASSEDSTGELFF. DNA for the CDR3: TGTGCCAGCAGTGAGGACTCCACCGGGGAGCTGTTTTTT.